The clone carrying this TCR beta chain was picked up many times. The antigen remains unidentified. Template material for amplifying TCR beta CDR3 regions consisted of RNA transcripts. TCR CDR3 underwent first-round RT-PCR with the HTBI primer set. TCRdb re-called the multiplex PCR reads through MiXCR, storing one row per CDR3 protein. The repertoire includes about 510,000 distinct CDR3 sequences, approximately 15% of them detected once, and 11% to 15% sits in the top ten. This sample was included in a study of T cells in Graves' hyperthyroidism and ophthalmopathy. Study-level points and caveats: Blood shared most expanded thyroid clonotypes above 0.001. In the analysis, a 13 V-J model separated ophthalmopathy from stable hyperthyroidism. A median approximately 6.5 months before onset, the model predicted ophthalmopathy.

The V end lost 4 bases, the J end lost 5 bases, and 11 bases lay between the germline ends. Looked up from germline, CDR1 is SGHNT and CDR2 is YENEEA. The CDR3 is made up of 13 amino acids. The sequence was collected from a woman in her thirties or forties with Graves' hyperthyroidism. Material for sequencing was blood. The chain is built from TRBV11-3 and TRBJ2-5; a weak D match, TRBD1 (6 bases). The CDR3 region has the DNA TGTGCCAGCAGCTCACAGGGTTTTGAGACCCAGTACTTC. This gives the protein CASSSQGFETQYF.